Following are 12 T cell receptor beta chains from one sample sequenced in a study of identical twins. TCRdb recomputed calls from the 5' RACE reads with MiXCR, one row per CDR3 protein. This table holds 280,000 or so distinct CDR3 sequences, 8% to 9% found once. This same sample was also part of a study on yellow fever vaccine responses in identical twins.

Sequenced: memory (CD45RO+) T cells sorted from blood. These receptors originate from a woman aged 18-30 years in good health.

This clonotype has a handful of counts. CDR3 coding DNA: TGTGCCACCAGCAGAGATCAAGAATCAGATACGCAGTATTTT. Its translation: CATSRDQESDTQYF. This chain uses TRBV15 with TRBJ2-3; no clear D. There are 14 residues in the CDR3. Germline V gene data show CDR1 as LNHNV and CDR2 as YYDKDF (reference sequence). With 0 bases removed from V and 4 bases from J, the gap between germline ends came to 8 bases.

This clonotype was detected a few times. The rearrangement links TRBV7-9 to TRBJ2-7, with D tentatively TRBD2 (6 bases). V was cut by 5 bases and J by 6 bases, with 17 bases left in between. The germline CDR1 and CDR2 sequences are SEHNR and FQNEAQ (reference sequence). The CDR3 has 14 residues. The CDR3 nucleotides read TGTGCCAGCAGCCCCCCCGGCCAGGGAGGCGAGCAGTACGTC. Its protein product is CASSPPGQGGEQYV.

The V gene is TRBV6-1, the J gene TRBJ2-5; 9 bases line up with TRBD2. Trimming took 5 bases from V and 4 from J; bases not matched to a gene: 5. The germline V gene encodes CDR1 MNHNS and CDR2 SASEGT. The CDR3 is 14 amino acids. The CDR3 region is CASSRAGGVETQYF. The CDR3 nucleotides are TGTGCCAGCAGTAGGGCGGGGGGGGTAGAGACCCAGTACTTC.

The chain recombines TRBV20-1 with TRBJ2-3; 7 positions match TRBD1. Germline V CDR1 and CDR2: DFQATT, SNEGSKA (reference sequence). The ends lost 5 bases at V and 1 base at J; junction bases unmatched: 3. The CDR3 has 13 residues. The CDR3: CSAEGAGTDTQYF. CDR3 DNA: TGCAGTGCTGAGGGGGCGGGCACAGATACGCAGTATTTT.

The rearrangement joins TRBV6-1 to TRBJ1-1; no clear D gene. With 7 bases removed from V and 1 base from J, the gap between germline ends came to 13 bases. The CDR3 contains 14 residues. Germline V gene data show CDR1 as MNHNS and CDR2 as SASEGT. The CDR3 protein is CASTRGTENTEAFF. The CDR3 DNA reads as TGTGCCAGCACCCGGGGAACGGAGAACACTGAAGCTTTCTTT.

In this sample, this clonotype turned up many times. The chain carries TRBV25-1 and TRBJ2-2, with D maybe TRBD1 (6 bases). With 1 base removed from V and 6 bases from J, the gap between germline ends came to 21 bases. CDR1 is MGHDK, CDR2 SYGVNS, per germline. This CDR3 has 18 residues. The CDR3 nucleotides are TGTGCCAGCAGTGAATTGGGCAGGGGAAGTTTGTGGGCCGGGGAGCTGTTTTTT. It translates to CASSELGRGSLWAGELFF.

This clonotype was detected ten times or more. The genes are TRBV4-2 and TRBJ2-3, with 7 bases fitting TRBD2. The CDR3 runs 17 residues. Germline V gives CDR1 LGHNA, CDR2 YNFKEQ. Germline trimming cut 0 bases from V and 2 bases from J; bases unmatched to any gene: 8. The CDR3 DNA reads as TGTGCCAGCAGCCAAGATGGGGCTAGCGGACACACAGATACGCAGTATTTT. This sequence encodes CASSQDGASGHTDTQYF.

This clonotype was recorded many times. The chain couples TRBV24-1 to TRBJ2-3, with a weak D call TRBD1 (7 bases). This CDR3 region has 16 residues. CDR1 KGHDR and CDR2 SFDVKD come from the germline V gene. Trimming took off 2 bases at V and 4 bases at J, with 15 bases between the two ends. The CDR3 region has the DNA TGTGCCACCAGTGATTCAGGGGGGACAATGGCAGATACGCAGTATTTT. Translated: CATSDSGGTMADTQYF.

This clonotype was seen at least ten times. For the CDR3, the DNA is TGTGCCAGCAGCTCCAGGCTTACGGGGGGGGAATACAATGAGCAGTTCTTC. Translating gives CASSSRLTGGEYNEQFF. V is TRBV11-2 and J is TRBJ2-1; 8 bases are shared with TRBD2. The CDR3 is 17 residues long. Germline CDR1 SGHAT, CDR2 FQNNGV. V lost 4 bases, J lost 4 bases, and 12 bases stayed unmatched.

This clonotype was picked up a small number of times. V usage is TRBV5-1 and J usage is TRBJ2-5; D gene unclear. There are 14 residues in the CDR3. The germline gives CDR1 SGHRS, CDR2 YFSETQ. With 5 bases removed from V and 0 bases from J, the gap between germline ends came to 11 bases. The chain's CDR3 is CASRVAWYQETQYF. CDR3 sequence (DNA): TGCGCCAGCAGAGTCGCTTGGTACCAAGAGACCCAGTACTTC.

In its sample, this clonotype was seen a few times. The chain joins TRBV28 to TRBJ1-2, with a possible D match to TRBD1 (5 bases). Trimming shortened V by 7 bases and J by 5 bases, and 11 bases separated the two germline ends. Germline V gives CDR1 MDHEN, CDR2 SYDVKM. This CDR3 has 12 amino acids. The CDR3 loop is CASNPGGYGYTF. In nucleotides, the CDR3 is TGTGCCAGCAACCCCGGGGGTTATGGCTACACCTTC.

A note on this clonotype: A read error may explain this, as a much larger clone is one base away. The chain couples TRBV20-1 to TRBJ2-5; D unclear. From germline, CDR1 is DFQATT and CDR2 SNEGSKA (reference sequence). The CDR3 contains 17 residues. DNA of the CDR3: TGCTGTGCTAGAGAATTGCTGGGCGAAGCCCCACAAGAGACCCAGTACTTC. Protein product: CCARELLGEAPQETQYF.